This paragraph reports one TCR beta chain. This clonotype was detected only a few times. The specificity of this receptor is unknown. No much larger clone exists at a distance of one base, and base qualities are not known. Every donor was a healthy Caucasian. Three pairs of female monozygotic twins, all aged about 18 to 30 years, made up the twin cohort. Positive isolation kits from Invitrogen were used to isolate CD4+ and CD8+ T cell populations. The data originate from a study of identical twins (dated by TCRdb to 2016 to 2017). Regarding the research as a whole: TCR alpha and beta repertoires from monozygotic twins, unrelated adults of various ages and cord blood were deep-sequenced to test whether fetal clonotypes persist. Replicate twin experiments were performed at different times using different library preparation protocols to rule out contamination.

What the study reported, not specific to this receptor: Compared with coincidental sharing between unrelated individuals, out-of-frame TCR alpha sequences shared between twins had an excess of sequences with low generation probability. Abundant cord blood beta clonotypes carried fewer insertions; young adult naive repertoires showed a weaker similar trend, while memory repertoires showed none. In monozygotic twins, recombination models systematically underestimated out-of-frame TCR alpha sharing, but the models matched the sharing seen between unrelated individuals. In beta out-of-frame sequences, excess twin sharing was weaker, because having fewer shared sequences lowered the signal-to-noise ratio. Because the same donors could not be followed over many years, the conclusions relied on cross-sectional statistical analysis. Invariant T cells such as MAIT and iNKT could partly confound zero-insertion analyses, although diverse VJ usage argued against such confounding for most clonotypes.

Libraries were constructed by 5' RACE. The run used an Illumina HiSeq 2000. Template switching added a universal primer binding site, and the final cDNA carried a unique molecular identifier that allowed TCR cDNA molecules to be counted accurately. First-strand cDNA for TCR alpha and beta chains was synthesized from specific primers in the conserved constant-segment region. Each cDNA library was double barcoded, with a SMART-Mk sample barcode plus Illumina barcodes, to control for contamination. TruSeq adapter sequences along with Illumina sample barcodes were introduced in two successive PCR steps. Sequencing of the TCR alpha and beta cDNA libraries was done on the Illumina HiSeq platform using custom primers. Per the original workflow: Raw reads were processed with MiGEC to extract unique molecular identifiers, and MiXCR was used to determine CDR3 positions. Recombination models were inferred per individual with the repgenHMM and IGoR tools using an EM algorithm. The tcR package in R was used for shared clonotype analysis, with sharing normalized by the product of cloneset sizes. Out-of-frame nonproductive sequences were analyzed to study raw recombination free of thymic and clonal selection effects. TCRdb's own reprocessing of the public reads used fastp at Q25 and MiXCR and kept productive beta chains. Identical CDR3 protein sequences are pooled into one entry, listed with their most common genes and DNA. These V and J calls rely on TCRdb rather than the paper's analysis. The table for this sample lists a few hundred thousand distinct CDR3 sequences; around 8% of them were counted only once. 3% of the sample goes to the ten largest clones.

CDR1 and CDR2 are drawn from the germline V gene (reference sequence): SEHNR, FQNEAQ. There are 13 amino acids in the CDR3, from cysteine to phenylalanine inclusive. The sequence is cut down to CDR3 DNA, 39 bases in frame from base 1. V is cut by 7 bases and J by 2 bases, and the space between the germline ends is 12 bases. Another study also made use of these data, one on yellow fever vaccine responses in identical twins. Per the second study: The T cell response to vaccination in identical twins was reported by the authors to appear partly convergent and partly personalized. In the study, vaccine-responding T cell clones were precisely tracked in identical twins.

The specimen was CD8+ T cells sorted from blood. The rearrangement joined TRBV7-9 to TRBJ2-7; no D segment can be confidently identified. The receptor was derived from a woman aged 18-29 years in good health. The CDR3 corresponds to CASTAGLPYEQYF. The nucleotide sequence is TGTGCCAGCACCGCTGGCCTCCCCTACGAGCAGTACTTC.